This TCR beta chain was obtained from a study of blood T cell repertoires in COVID-19. About the study: There were acute and convalescent COVID-19 samples, and they came from the United States, Italy and Spain.

Self-reported history from a screening survey and questionnaire set each donor's cohort. Authors' processing steps: Reference gene primer amplification yielded estimated nucleated cell counts. Generated by immunoSEQ multiplex PCR, the TCRdb table keeps only in-frame clones and is missing some. That table furnishes V, J and clone size, whereas the DNA furnished D and trimming. The table includes approximately 290,000 clones, around 85% detected once. This clone occurred once. Trimming removed 2 bases at V and 1 base at J, with 6 bases between. Germline CDR1 KGHSH, CDR2 LQKENI. The CDR3 has 14 residues. The source is a woman aged 25 to 45 who had recovered from COVID-19. The chain carries TRBV18 and TRBJ1-5; no clear D. Sequenced: PBMCs or T cells enriched from blood (not recorded which). This CDR3 is CASSPDGSNQPQHF. The CDR3 nucleotides are TGTGCCAGCTCACCAGACGGGAGCAATCAGCCCCAGCATTTT.